This TCR beta chain was observed in a study of early T cells in non-severe SARS-CoV-2 infection. At the level of the study: Investigators sequenced bulk RNA drawn from unsorted whole blood, and chains remained unpaired. Overall study findings and caveats: Matching with VDJdb favored anti-spike CD8 responses (missing private and CD4 specificities).

Each cDNA molecule carried a unique molecular identifier. In TCRdb, the 5' RACE reads were re-called with MiXCR into one record per CDR3 protein. Among about 64,000 distinct CDR3 sequences listed, less than 20% were seen once. Points on this clonotype: Its target is not known.

This TCR was recovered from an adult who was a healthcare worker with PCR-confirmed SARS-CoV-2 infection or an uninfected control (not recorded which). This specimen consisted of whole blood, obtained at baseline.

The DNA for the CDR3 is TGTGCCAGCAGTTCCGGGGGTGAGGCGGGCGGCTACACCTTC. It translates to CASSSGGEAGGYTF. The V and J genes are TRBV28 and TRBJ1-2; D may be TRBD1 (5 bases). CDR1 is MDHEN, CDR2 SYDVKM, per germline. V was pared by 4 bases and J by 8 bases, with 17 bases between. The CDR3 contains 14 residues.